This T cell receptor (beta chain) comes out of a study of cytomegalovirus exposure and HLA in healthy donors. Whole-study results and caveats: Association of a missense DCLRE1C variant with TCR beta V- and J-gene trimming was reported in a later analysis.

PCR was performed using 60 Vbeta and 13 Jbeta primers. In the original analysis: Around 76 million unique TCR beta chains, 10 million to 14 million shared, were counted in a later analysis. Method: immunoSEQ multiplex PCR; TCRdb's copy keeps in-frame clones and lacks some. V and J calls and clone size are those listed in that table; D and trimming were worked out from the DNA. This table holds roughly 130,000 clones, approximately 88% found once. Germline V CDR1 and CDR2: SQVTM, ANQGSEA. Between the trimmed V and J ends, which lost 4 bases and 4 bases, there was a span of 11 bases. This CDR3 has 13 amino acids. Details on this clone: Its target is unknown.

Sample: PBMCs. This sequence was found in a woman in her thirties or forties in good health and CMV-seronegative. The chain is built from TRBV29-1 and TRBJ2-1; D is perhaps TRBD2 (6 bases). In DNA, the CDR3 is TGCAGCGTTGCGAGGACTATTTACAATGAGCAGTTCTTC. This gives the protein CSVARTIYNEQFF.